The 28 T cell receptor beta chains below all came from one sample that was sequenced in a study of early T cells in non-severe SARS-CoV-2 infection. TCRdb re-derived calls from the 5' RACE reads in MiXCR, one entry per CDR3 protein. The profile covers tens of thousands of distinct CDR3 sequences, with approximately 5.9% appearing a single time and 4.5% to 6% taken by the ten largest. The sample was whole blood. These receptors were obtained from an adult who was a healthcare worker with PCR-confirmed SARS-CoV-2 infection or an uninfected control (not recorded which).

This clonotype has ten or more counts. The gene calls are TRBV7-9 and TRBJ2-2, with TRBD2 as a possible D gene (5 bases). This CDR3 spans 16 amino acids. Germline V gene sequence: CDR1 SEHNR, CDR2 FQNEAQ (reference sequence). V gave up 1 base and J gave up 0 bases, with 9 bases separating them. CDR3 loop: CASSLEGLANTGELFF. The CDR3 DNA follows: TGTGCCAGCAGCTTAGAAGGACTTGCGAACACCGGGGAGCTGTTTTTT.

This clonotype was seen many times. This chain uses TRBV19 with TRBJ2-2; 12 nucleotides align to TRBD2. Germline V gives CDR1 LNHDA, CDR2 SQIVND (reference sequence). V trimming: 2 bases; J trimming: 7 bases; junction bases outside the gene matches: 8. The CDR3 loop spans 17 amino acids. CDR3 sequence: CASSIRPGLAGGGELFF. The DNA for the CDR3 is TGTGCCAGTAGTATACGCCCGGGACTAGCGGGTGGCGGGGAGCTGTTTTTT.

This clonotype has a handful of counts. The CDR3 bases are TGTGCCAGCAGCTTAGCGGACAGCTCCACTGGGGCCAACGTCCTGACTTTC. Encoded protein: CASSLADSSTGANVLTF. J is TRBJ2-6 and V is TRBV7-2; maybe TRBD1 (6 bases). This CDR3 spans 17 amino acids. V lost 0 bases and J 2 bases, leaving 11 bases between the germline ends. CDR1 is SGHTA and CDR2 is FQGNSA in the germline V gene.

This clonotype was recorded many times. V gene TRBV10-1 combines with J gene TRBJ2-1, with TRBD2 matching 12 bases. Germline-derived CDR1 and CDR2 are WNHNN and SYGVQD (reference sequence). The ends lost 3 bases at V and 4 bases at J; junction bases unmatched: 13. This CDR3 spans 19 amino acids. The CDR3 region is CASSDQEASGRAGYNEQFF. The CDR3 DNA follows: TGCGCCAGCAGTGATCAAGAGGCTAGCGGGAGGGCCGGATACAATGAGCAGTTCTTC.

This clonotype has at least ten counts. The CDR3 reads CASSFGGISYEQYF. CDR3 DNA: TGTGCCAGCAGCTTTGGCGGGATCTCCTACGAGCAGTACTTC. The chain carries TRBV5-5 and TRBJ2-7; a weak D match, TRBD2 (6 bases). The CDR3 covers 14 residues. V was pared by 2 bases and J by 0 bases, with 9 bases between. The germline V gene encodes CDR1 SGHKS and CDR2 YYEKEE (reference sequence).

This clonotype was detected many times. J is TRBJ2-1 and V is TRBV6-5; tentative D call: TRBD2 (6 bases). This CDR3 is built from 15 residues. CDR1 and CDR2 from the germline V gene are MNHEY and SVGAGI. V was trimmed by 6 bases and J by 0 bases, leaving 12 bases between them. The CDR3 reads CASSLRRASYNEQFF. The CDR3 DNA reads TGTGCCAGCAGCTTACGGAGGGCCTCCTACAATGAGCAGTTCTTC.

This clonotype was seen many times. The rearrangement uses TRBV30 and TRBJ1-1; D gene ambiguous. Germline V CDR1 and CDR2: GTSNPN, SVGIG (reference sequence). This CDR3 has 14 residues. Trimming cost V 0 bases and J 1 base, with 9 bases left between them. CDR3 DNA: TGTGCCTGGAGTGTTATGGGCAAGAACACTGAAGCTTTCTTT. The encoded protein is CAWSVMGKNTEAFF.

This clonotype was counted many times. In DNA form, the CDR3 reads TGCGCCAGCAGCCCGCGTTCGGGAGGCCACGAGCAGTACTTC. Protein sequence: CASSPRSGGHEQYF. The chain joins TRBV4-1 to TRBJ2-7; 7 bases fit TRBD2. Germline V gene lookup returns CDR1 MGHRA and CDR2 YSYEKL. V lost 4 bases and J lost 5; bases outside the gene matches: 8. CDR3 length: 14 residues.

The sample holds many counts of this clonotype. The CDR3 protein is CASSFTGGSNQPQHF. CDR3 bases: TGTGCCAGCAGCTTCACAGGTGGTAGCAATCAGCCCCAGCATTTT. The rearrangement joins TRBV5-7 to TRBJ1-5, with D possibly TRBD1 on 5 matching bases. TRBV5-7 falls under the ORF class, with uncertain function. V shed 2 bases and J shed 0 bases, with 9 bases lying between them. CDR3 length: 15 residues.

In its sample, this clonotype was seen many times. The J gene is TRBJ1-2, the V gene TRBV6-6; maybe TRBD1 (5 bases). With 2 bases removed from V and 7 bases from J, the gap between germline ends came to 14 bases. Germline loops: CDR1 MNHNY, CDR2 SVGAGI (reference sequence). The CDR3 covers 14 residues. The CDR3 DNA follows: TGTGCCAGCAGTTACCAAGAGCCTAGGGGTGGCTACACCTTC. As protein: CASSYQEPRGGYTF.

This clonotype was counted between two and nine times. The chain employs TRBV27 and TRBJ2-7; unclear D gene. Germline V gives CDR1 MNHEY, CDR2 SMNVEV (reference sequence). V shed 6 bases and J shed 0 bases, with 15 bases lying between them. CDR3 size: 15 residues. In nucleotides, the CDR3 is TGTGCCAGCAGACATGATGACGGAAACTCCTACGAGCAGTACTTC. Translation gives CASRHDDGNSYEQYF.

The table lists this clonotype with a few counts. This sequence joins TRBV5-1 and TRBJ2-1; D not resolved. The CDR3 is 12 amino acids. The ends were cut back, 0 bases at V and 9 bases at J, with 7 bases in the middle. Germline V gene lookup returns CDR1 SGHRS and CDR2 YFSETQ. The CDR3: CASSLAGSEQFF. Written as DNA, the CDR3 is TGCGCCAGCAGCTTGGCTGGCAGTGAGCAGTTCTTC.

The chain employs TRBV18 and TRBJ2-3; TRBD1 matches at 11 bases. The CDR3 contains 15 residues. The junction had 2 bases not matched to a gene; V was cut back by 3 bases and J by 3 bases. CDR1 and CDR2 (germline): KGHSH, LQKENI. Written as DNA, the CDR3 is TGTGCCAGCTCACCCGGGACAGGGGGAACAGATACGCAGTATTTT. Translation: CASSPGTGGTDTQYF.

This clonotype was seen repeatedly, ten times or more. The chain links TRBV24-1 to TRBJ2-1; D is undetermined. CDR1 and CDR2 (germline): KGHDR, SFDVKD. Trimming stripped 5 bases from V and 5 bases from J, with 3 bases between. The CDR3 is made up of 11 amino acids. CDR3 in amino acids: CATSGNNEQFF. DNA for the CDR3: TGTGCCACCAGTGGGAACAATGAGCAGTTCTTC.

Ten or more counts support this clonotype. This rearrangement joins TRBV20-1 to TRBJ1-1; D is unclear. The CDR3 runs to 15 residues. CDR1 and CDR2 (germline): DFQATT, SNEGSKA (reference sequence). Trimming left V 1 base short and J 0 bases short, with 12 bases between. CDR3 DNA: TGCAGTGCTAGAGGCCCAGGCTCTATGAACACTGAAGCTTTCTTT. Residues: CSARGPGSMNTEAFF.

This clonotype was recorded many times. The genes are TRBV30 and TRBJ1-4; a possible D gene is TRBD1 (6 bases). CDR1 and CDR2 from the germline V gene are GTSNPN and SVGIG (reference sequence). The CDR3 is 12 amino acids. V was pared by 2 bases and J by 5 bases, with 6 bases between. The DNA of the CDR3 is TGTGCCTGGAGTACAGGGAATGAAAAACTGTTTTTT. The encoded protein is CAWSTGNEKLFF.

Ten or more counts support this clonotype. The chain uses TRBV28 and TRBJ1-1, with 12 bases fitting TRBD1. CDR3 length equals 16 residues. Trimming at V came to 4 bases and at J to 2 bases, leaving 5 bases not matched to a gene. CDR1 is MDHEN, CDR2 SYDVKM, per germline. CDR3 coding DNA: TGTGCCAGCAGTTCACCTGGGACAGGGGGCAACACTGAAGCTTTCTTT. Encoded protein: CASSSPGTGGNTEAFF.

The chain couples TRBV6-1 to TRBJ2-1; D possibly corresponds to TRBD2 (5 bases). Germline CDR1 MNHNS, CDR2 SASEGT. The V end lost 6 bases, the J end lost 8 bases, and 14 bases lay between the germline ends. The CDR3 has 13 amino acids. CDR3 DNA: TGTGCCAGCAGAGCACCTCCGGGGTATGAGCAGTTCTTC. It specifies CASRAPPGYEQFF.

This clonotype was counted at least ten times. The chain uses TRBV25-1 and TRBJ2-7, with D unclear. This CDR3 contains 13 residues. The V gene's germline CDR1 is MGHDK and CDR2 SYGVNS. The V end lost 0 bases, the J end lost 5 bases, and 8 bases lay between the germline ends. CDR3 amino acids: CASSEYFGDEQYF. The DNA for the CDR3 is TGTGCCAGCAGTGAATATTTTGGGGACGAGCAGTACTTC.

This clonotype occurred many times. The CDR3 DNA reads TGCGCCAGCAGCTTGGATCCTAGCGGGAGCATAGGGGACGAGCAGTACTTC. This codes for CASSLDPSGSIGDEQYF. The chain links TRBV5-1 to TRBJ2-7; TRBD2 matches at 10 bases. Looked up from germline, CDR1 is SGHRS and CDR2 is YFSETQ. The V segment lost 0 bases and the J segment 5 bases; nucleotides outside the gene matches: 11. The CDR3 covers 17 residues.

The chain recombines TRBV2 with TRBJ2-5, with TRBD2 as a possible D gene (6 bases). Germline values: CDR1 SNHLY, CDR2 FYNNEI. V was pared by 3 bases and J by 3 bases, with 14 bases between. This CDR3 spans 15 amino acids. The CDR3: CASSEGGAHKETQYF. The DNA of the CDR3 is TGTGCCAGCAGTGAGGGAGGCGCGCACAAAGAGACCCAGTACTTC.

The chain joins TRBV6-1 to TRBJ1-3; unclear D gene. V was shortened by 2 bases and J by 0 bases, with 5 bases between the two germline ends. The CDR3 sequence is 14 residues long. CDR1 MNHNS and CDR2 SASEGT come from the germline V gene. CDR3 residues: CASSETISGNTIYF. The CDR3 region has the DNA TGTGCCAGCAGTGAAACAATCTCTGGAAACACCATATATTTT.

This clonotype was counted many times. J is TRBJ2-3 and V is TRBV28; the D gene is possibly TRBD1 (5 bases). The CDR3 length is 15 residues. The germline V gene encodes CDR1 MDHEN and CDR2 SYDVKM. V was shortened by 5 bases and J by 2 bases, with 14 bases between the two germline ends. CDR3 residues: CASSLRQPNTDTQYF. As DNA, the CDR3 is TGTGCCAGCAGTCTTCGACAGCCAAACACAGATACGCAGTATTTT.

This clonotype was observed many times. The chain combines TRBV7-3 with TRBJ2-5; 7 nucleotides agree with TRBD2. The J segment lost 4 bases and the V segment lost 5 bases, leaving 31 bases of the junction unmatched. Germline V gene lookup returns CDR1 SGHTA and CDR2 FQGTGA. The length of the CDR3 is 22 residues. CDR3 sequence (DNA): TGTGCCAGCAGCCCGGGTGTATGGTTCCCGCTAGCTCCGGGAGGTCTGAGAGAGACCCAGTACTTC. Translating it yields CASSPGVWFPLAPGGLRETQYF.

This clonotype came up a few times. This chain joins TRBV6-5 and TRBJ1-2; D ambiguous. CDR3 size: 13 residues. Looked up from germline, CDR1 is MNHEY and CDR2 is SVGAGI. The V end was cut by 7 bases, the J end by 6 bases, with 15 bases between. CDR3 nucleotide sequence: TGTGCCAGCACTAGTTCCCAGTCGGATGGCTACACCTTC. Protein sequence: CASTSSQSDGYTF.

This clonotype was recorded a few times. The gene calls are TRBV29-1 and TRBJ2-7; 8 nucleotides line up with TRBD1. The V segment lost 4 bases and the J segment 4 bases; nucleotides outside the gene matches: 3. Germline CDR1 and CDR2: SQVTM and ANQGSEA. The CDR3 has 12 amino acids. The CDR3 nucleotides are TGCAGCGTTGCACAGGGGGTGTACGAGCAGTACTTC. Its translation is CSVAQGVYEQYF.

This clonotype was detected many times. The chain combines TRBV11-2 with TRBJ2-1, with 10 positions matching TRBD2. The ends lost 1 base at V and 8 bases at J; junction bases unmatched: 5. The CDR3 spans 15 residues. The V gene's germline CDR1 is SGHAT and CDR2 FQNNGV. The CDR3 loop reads CASSLVAGGLDEQFF. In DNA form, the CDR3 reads TGTGCCAGCAGCTTAGTAGCGGGAGGATTGGATGAGCAGTTCTTC.

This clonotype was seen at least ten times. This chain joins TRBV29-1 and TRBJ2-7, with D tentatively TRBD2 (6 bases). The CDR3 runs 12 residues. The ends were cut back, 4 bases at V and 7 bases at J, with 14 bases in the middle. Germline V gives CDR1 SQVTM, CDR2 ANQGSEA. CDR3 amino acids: CSVAVLAREQYF. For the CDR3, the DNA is TGCAGCGTTGCTGTCCTAGCGCGGGAGCAGTACTTC.